Presented here are 27 T cell receptor beta chains from one specimen sequenced in a study of T cell changes during pregnancy in multiple sclerosis. Produced via immunoSEQ multiplex PCR; TCRdb's table is partial and in-frame only. Among 20,000 to 25,000 clones, 85% to 90% were seen once, and the ten largest hold around 7%. The starting material was CD8+ T cells from peripheral blood mononuclear cells, obtained in the first trimester of pregnancy. These receptors were taken from a female donor with multiple sclerosis, enrolled in a pregnancy study.

The rearrangement links TRBV4-1 to TRBJ2-7; 8 bases line up with TRBD2. V dropped 4 bases and J dropped 3; count of bases not matched to a gene: 20. CDR3 length: 19 amino acids. The V gene's germline CDR1 is MGHRA and CDR2 YSYEKL. CDR3 nucleotides: TGCGCCAGCAGCCCAATAAGGTGGAGCGGGAGTCTTTGGATCTACGAGCAGTACTTC. As protein: CASSPIRWSGSLWIYEQYF.

The gene calls are TRBV30 and TRBJ1-1; 9 bases line up with TRBD1. Per germline, CDR1 GTSNPN and CDR2 SVGIG (reference sequence). V lost 0 bases to trimming and J lost 6 bases; unmatched junction nucleotides: 11. The CDR3 extends over 16 amino acids. This chain's CDR3 is CAWSVQGAIFAAEAFF. DNA for the CDR3: TGTGCCTGGAGTGTACAGGGGGCAATTTTTGCGGCTGAAGCTTTCTTT. Complete variable domain (other parts from reference TRBV30 and TRBJ1-1): SQTIHQWPATLVQPVGSPLSLECTVEGTSNPNLYWYRQAAGRGLQLLFYSVGIGQISSEVPQNLSASRPQDRQFILSSKKLLLSDSGFYLCAWSVQGAIFAAEAFFGQGTRLTVV.

The chain carries TRBV4-1 and TRBJ2-1, with 9 nucleotides matching TRBD2. CDR3 size: 16 residues. Trimming cost V 4 bases and J 7 bases; bases outside gene matches: 11. Germline V gene lookup returns CDR1 MGHRA and CDR2 YSYEKL. The DNA of the CDR3 is TGCGCCAGCAGCCCCAGTGGTAGCGGGAGTGGAAATGAGCAGTTCTTC. This translates into CASSPSGSGSGNEQFF.

The chain joins TRBV4-2 to TRBJ1-2; D not certain. There are 15 residues in the CDR3. The V and J ends lost 3 bases and 4 bases respectively, with 15 bases between them. From germline, CDR1 is LGHNA and CDR2 YNFKEQ. DNA of the CDR3: TGTGCCAGCAGCCACCCCGATTACAGCAGCTATGGCTACACCTTC. Translation: CASSHPDYSSYGYTF.

The chain combines TRBV9 with TRBJ2-3, with no clear D. The CDR3 is 16 residues long. The germline CDR1 and CDR2 sequences are SGDLS and YYNGEE. Trimming stripped 4 bases from V and 0 bases from J, with 15 bases between. CDR3: CASSNVAVPSTDTQYF. The CDR3 nucleotides read TGTGCCAGCAGCAACGTAGCAGTCCCTAGCACAGATACGCAGTATTTT.

Only one count was recorded for this clone. The chain couples TRBV19 to TRBJ2-1; the D gene is possibly TRBD1 (5 bases). This CDR3 spans 13 amino acids. CDR1 LNHDA and CDR2 SQIVND come from the germline V gene (reference sequence). The V end lost 4 bases, the J end lost 3 bases, and 7 bases lay between the germline ends. CDR3 loop: CASSRQGYNEQFF. The CDR3 nucleotides read TGTGCCAGTAGTAGGCAGGGCTACAATGAGCAGTTCTTC.

The chain uses TRBV4-2 and TRBJ1-1, with a weak D call TRBD1 (5 bases). Germline assignment: CDR1 LGHNA and CDR2 YNFKEQ. This CDR3 spans 13 amino acids. The V and J ends lost 3 bases and 6 bases respectively, with 11 bases between them. The CDR3 protein is CASSHPGGAEAFF. Written as DNA, the CDR3 is TGTGCCAGCAGCCACCCGGGGGGGGCTGAAGCTTTCTTT.

This chain uses TRBV7-9 with TRBJ2-7; D gene ambiguous. Trimming removed 2 bases from V and 2 bases from J, with 10 bases in between. The germline CDR1 and CDR2 sequences are SEHNR and FQNEAQ (reference sequence). This CDR3 has 14 amino acids. The CDR3 is CASSLPGDPYEQYF. In nucleotides, the CDR3 is TGTGCCAGCAGCTTACCTGGAGATCCCTACGAGCAGTACTTC.

This rearrangement joins TRBV28 to TRBJ1-5; tentatively, D is TRBD1 (5 bases). The V and J ends lost 5 bases and 3 bases respectively, with 17 bases between them. In germline, CDR1 is MDHEN, CDR2 SYDVKM. The CDR3 is 16 residues long. This chain's CDR3 is CASSPITPGNNQPQHF. The CDR3 bases are TGTGCCAGCAGTCCCATCACTCCAGGGAACAATCAGCCCCAGCATTTT.

V is TRBV7-9 and J is TRBJ2-3; 7 positions agree with TRBD2. Germline lookup yields CDR1 SEHNR and CDR2 FQNEAQ (reference sequence). The CDR3 contains 13 residues. V was pared by 5 bases and J by 10 bases, with 9 bases of the junction left unmatched. CDR3 protein: CASSPGTGGSQYF. CDR3 coding DNA: TGTGCCAGCAGCCCAGGGACGGGGGGATCGCAGTATTTT. Complete variable domain (other parts from reference TRBV7-9 and TRBJ2-3): DTGVSQNPRHKITKRGQNVTFRCDPISEHNRLYWYRQTLGQGPEFLTYFQNEAQLEKSRLLSDRFSAERPKGSFSTLEIQRTEQGDSAMYLCASSPGTGGSQYFGPGTRLTVL.

A single count supports this clone. The chain joins TRBV19 to TRBJ2-7; D remains ambiguous. Trimming removed 5 bases from V and 3 bases from J, with 11 bases in between. This CDR3 spans 13 amino acids. Per the germline V gene, CDR1 is LNHDA and CDR2 is SQIVND (reference sequence). CDR3 protein: CASSASRLYEQYF. CDR3 DNA sequence: TGTGCCAGTAGTGCTTCGCGACTCTACGAGCAGTACTTC.

This chain joins TRBV6-8 and TRBJ1-1, with D possibly being TRBD1 (6 bases). V lost 6 bases and J lost 1, with 12 bases in between. The CDR3 is 14 amino acids. Germline V CDR1 and CDR2: MNHGY, SAAAGT. CDR3 residues: CASRLTDRNTEAFF. The CDR3 DNA reads TGTGCCAGCAGGCTGACGGACAGGAACACTGAAGCTTTCTTT.

The V gene is TRBV4-2, the J gene TRBJ2-1; 7 bases match TRBD2. The germline V gene has CDR1 LGHNA and CDR2 YNFKEQ. Trimming removed 6 bases from V and 2 bases from J; junction bases left unmatched: 1. This CDR3 contains 13 residues. DNA of the CDR3: TGTGCCAGCAGTAGCGGGCCCTACAATGAGCAGTTCTTC. Translation gives CASSSGPYNEQFF.

The V and J genes are TRBV19 and TRBJ2-3; 10 bases line up with TRBD2. CDR1 and CDR2 from the germline V gene are LNHDA and SQIVND (reference sequence). The trim removed 3 bases at V and 5 bases at J, leaving 5 bases unmatched. The CDR3 has 15 residues. Written as DNA, the CDR3 is TGTGCCAGTAGTATTCTAGCGGGAGCGGGAGATACGCAGTATTTT. Protein sequence: CASSILAGAGDTQYF.

This sequence joins TRBV4-3 and TRBJ2-1; perhaps TRBD2 as D (6 bases). CDR1 is LGHNA and CDR2 is YSLEER in the germline V gene. The CDR3 has 13 residues. With 0 bases removed from V and 9 bases from J, the gap between germline ends came to 9 bases. CDR3 protein: CASSQDNGGEQFF. The DNA for the CDR3 is TGCGCCAGCAGCCAAGATAACGGGGGTGAGCAGTTCTTC.

In its sample, this clone is medium-sized. The chain joins TRBV6-4 to TRBJ2-2; the D is unclear. Between the trimmed V and J ends, which lost 0 bases and 4 bases, there was a span of 3 bases. CDR1 is MRHNA, CDR2 SNTAGT, per germline. The CDR3 loop spans 13 amino acids. This CDR3 is CASSDSSTGELFF. In DNA, the CDR3 is TGTGCCAGCAGTGACTCTAGCACCGGGGAGCTGTTTTTT.

The rearrangement links TRBV7-6 to TRBJ2-5, with 16 bases fitting TRBD2. V lost 8 bases, J lost 5 bases, and 17 bases stayed unmatched. This CDR3 has 19 residues. Per the germline V gene, CDR1 is SGHVS and CDR2 is FNYEAQ. CDR3 sequence: CASSIGEGLAGGPRETQYF. The CDR3 DNA is TGTGCCAGCTCGATTGGCGAGGGACTAGCGGGAGGGCCCCGGGAGACCCAGTACTTC.

The genes are TRBV2 and TRBJ2-6; D perhaps matches TRBD2 (6 bases). The V end lost 4 bases, the J end lost 3 bases, and 13 bases lay between the germline ends. The length of the CDR3 is 16 residues. The germline V gene has CDR1 SNHLY and CDR2 FYNNEI. CDR3 loop: CASSGDWENGANVLTF. Here the CDR3 DNA reads TGTGCCAGCAGTGGGGACTGGGAAAATGGGGCCAACGTCCTGACTTTC.

The J gene is TRBJ1-2, the V gene TRBV7-9; 7 nucleotides match TRBD1. CDR1 SEHNR and CDR2 FQNEAQ come from the germline V gene (reference sequence). The CDR3 length is 14 residues. J was trimmed by 4 bases and V by 1 base; bases with no gene match: 3. The CDR3 nucleotides read TGTGCCAGCAGCTTAGGGGACAGCCCCTATGGCTACACCTTC. Translation: CASSLGDSPYGYTF. The whole variable domain, remainder taken from reference TRBV7-9 and TRBJ1-2, is DTGVSQNPRHKITKRGQNVTFRCDPISEHNRLYWYRQTLGQGPEFLTYFQNEAQLEKSRLLSDRFSAERPKGSFSTLEIQRTEQGDSAMYLCASSLGDSPYGYTFGSGTRLTVV.

CDR3 bases: TGTGCCAGCAGCCCTAATCAGGGGGCGATGATTAGGTATGAGCAGTTCTTC. Its translation: CASSPNQGAMIRYEQFF. The chain is built from TRBV28 and TRBJ2-1, with TRBD1 matching 8 bases. The CDR3 is 17 residues long. With 6 bases clipped from V and 8 bases from J, the junction kept 18 bases outside the gene matches. Germline loops: CDR1 MDHEN, CDR2 SYDVKM.

V is TRBV27 and J is TRBJ2-7; TRBD1 agrees at 10 bases. Germline CDR1 is MNHEY and CDR2 is SMNVEV (reference sequence). The trim removed 4 bases at V and 6 bases at J, leaving 9 bases unmatched. This CDR3 has 15 residues. Written as DNA, the CDR3 is TGTGCCAGCAGTTCCACAGGGACAGGGGTCTCCGAGCAGTACTTC. Protein: CASSSTGTGVSEQYF.

This clone was counted once. The CDR3 DNA follows: TGTGCCAGCAGGCCTACAGGGGGCGAACTGTTTTTT. Translated, it gives CASRPTGGELFF. The chain joins TRBV7-9 to TRBJ1-4; the match to TRBD1 covers 9 bases. Germline V gene data show CDR1 as SEHNR and CDR2 as FQNEAQ (reference sequence). V lost 6 bases, J lost 12 bases, and 5 bases stayed unmatched. The CDR3 contains 12 residues. Full variable domain (outside the CDR3, taken from reference TRBV7-9 and TRBJ1-4): DTGVSQNPRHKITKRGQNVTFRCDPISEHNRLYWYRQTLGQGPEFLTYFQNEAQLEKSRLLSDRFSAERPKGSFSTLEIQRTEQGDSAMYLCASRPTGGELFFGSGTQLSVL.

The V call is TRBV19, the J call TRBJ1-2; D is unresolved. With 0 bases removed from V and 8 bases from J, the gap between germline ends came to 13 bases. The CDR3 length is 14 residues. Germline loops: CDR1 LNHDA, CDR2 SQIVND (reference sequence). CDR3 in amino acids: CASSIDLQEKGYTF. For the CDR3, the DNA is TGTGCCAGTAGTATAGATCTGCAGGAAAAAGGCTACACCTTC. Together with reference TRBV19 and TRBJ1-2, the CDR3 gives the full variable domain: DGGITQSPKYLFRKEGQNVTLSCEQNLNHDAMYWYRQDPGQGLRLIYYSQIVNDFQKGDIAEGYSVSREKKESFPLTVTSAQKNPTAFYLCASSIDLQEKGYTFGSGTRLTVV.

The chain has TRBV23-1 and TRBJ2-1; 9 nucleotides align to TRBD2. TRBV23-1 is filed as an ORF, its function uncertain. This CDR3 has 16 residues. Trimming at V came to 2 bases and at J to 0 bases, leaving 2 bases not matched to a gene. The chain's CDR3 is CASSQGLARSYNEQFF. CDR3 in DNA: TGCGCCAGCAGTCAAGGACTAGCGCGCTCCTACAATGAGCAGTTCTTC.

This CDR3 reads CASSQAGGRESDTQYF. CDR3 DNA sequence: TGCGCCAGCAGCCAAGCGGGAGGTAGAGAGTCAGATACGCAGTATTTT. The rearrangement joins TRBV4-1 to TRBJ2-3; TRBD2 matches 7 bases. J gave up 4 bases and V 1 base, and 8 bases lay outside the gene matches. The CDR3 runs 16 residues. Germline CDR1 is MGHRA and CDR2 is YSYEKL.

The V gene is TRBV6-5, the J gene TRBJ2-5; possible D gene TRBD1, 5 bases. The ends were cut back, 6 bases at V and 5 bases at J, with 13 bases in the middle. CDR3 length: 13 residues. Germline V gene data show CDR1 as MNHEY and CDR2 as SVGAGI. In DNA form, the CDR3 reads TGTGCCAGCAGCCTAGGGGCGTGGGAGACCCAGTACTTC. Translated: CASSLGAWETQYF.

Only one count was recorded for this clone. This sequence joins TRBV13 and TRBJ2-7, with D perhaps matching TRBD2 (5 bases). The CDR3 is 15 residues long. Trimming stripped 5 bases from V and 6 bases from J, with 20 bases between. Germline loops: CDR1 PRHDT, CDR2 FYEKMQ (reference sequence). CDR3 nucleotides: TGTGCCAGCAGCGGGCCCGCGCCCACGGCGGGCGAGCAGTACTTC. Translated: CASSGPAPTAGEQYF.